This TCR beta chain was recovered during a study of early T cells in non-severe SARS-CoV-2 infection. Study-level information: Sequencing used unsorted whole-blood bulk RNA, so chains lack pairing. Study outcomes and limitations: Clonotype matching in VDJdb favored anti-spike CD8 responses and did not capture private and CD4 specificities.

In the library, individual cDNA molecules carried attached unique molecular identifiers. TCRdb re-analysed the 5' RACE reads in MiXCR, keeping a single row per CDR3 protein. In the table there are tens of thousands of distinct CDR3 sequences, roughly a tenth of which are singletons. Germline-derived CDR1 and CDR2 are SGHVS and FQNEAQ. This CDR3 contains 16 residues. V shed 1 base and J 3 bases; nucleotides not matched to a gene: 3. This clonotype was counted many times. No antigen is known for it. The sequencing input was whole blood. This TCR derives from an adult who was a healthcare worker with PCR-confirmed SARS-CoV-2 infection or an uninfected control (not recorded which). The V gene is TRBV7-8, the J gene TRBJ2-1; TRBD2 aligns across 10 bases. Here the CDR3 DNA reads TGTGCCAGCAGCTTAGATGCTAGCGGGAGCTACAATGAGCAGTTCTTC. Residues: CASSLDASGSYNEQFF. Together with reference TRBV7-8 and TRBJ2-1, the CDR3 gives the full variable domain: GAGVSQSPRYKVAKRGQDVALRCDPISGHVSLFWYQQALGQGPEFLTYFQNEAQLDKSGLPSDRFFAERPEGSVSTLKIQRTQQEDSAVYLCASSLDASGSYNEQFFGPGTRLTVL.